This T cell receptor beta chain was captured in a study of shared clonotypes between healthy human individuals. The overall study: Each donor's CD8 memory used one plate, CD8 naive two, each CD4 subset three. Study-level findings and limits: When naive CD4 clonotypes were compared across a few donors, approximately 5% were shared.

The CDR3 has 15 residues. Trimming removed 1 base at V and 4 bases at J, with 8 bases between. CDR1 is SGHAT, CDR2 FQNNGV, per germline. A word on this clone: Antigen specificity is unknown.

In the authors' workflow: Owing to the provision of junction-only sequences devoid of quality scores by immunoSEQ, filtering differed. Sequenced by immunoSEQ multiplex PCR; TCRdb stores in-frame clones only, minus some. The V and J calls and the clone size are those of that table, but D and trimming were determined from the DNA. In the table there are 1.6 million or so clones, less than 99% of which are singletons. The chain carries TRBV11-2 and TRBJ2-6, with no clear D. The sample was naive CD4+ T cells sorted from blood. Subset specified: CD45RA+ positively selected. The TCR comes from a man in his thirties or forties in good health. The DNA of the CDR3 is TGTGCCAGCAGCTTAGTGGTGGCGGGGGCCAACGTCCTGACTTTC. Protein: CASSLVVAGANVLTF.